A selection of T cell receptor beta chains follows, all from one sample in a study of identifying expanded T cells in peripheral blood. Some clones are missing from TCRdb's copy, which holds only in-frame ones; the method was immunoSEQ multiplex PCR. The profile shows 100,000 to 150,000 clones, roughly 84% of them singletons. The specimen was blood. The receptor source for this set is a person aged 18-69 years in good health. Each CDR3 is given with its conserved first and last residue. Each record gives: clone size, D gene, J gene, V gene, CDR3 protein, CDR3 DNA. A D gene is named only where the DNA matches it firmly. Clone size is shown for a subset of rows, as once, few, many or a class of expanded clone.

clone size: -
D gene: -
J gene: TRBJ1-5
V gene: TRBV7-6
CDR3 protein: CASSLGVGEPQHF
CDR3 DNA: TGTGCCAGCAGCTTAGGTGTTGGGGAGCCCCAGCATTTT

clone size: -
D gene: -
J gene: TRBJ2-5
V gene: TRBV19
CDR3 protein: CASSIGSGARETQYF
CDR3 DNA: TGTGCCAGTAGTATCGGGAGTGGAGCGAGGGAGACCCAGTACTTC

clone size: many
D gene: -
J gene: TRBJ1-5
V gene: TRBV2
CDR3 protein: CASRPGINQPQHF
CDR3 DNA: TGTGCCAGCCGGCCAGGTATTAATCAGCCCCAGCATTTT

clone size: -
D gene: -
J gene: TRBJ2-1
V gene: TRBV2
CDR3 protein: CASSILLRNEQFF
CDR3 DNA: TGTGCCAGCAGCATACTCCTTCGGAATGAGCAGTTCTTC

clone size: -
D gene: -
J gene: TRBJ1-1
V gene: TRBV6-5
CDR3 protein: CASSLTPKNTEAFF
CDR3 DNA: TGTGCCAGCAGTCTCACTCCAAAGAACACTGAAGCTTTCTTT

clone size: few
D gene: -
J gene: TRBJ1-5
V gene: TRBV5-6
CDR3 protein: CASSLRPGVGQPQHF
CDR3 DNA: TGTGCCAGCAGCCTAAGACCAGGGGTAGGTCAGCCCCAGCATTTT

clone size: -
D gene: TRBD2
J gene: TRBJ2-5
V gene: TRBV2
CDR3 protein: CASNGLAGGTETQYF
CDR3 DNA: TGTGCCAGCAACGGACTAGCGGGGGGGACGGAGACCCAGTACTTC

clone size: -
D gene: -
J gene: TRBJ1-2
V gene: TRBV5-8
CDR3 protein: CATATGRQGYTF
CDR3 DNA: TGTGCCACCGCTACAGGGCGGCAGGGCTACACCTTC

clone size: -
D gene: TRBD1
J gene: TRBJ2-7
V gene: TRBV7-6
CDR3 protein: CASSSTPSDRAYEQYF
CDR3 DNA: TGTGCCAGCAGCTCGACCCCCTCGGACAGGGCTTACGAGCAATACTTC

clone size: -
D gene: TRBD1
J gene: TRBJ1-5
V gene: TRBV6-1
CDR3 protein: CASSEDRGSHQPQHF
CDR3 DNA: TGTGCCAGCAGTGAAGACAGGGGTAGTCATCAGCCCCAGCATTTT

clone size: -
D gene: -
J gene: TRBJ1-2
V gene: TRBV5-4
CDR3 protein: CASTVQDFYGYTF
CDR3 DNA: TGTGCCAGCACCGTACAGGATTTCTATGGCTACACCTTC

clone size: -
D gene: -
J gene: TRBJ1-1
V gene: TRBV7-9
CDR3 protein: CASSFRTEAFF
CDR3 DNA: TGTGCCAGCAGCTTCCGGACAGAAGCTTTCTTT

clone size: -
D gene: TRBD2
J gene: TRBJ2-3
V gene: TRBV27
CDR3 protein: CASSLSPGTSGGRPTDTQYF
CDR3 DNA: TGTGCCAGCAGTCTTTCTCCGGGGACTAGCGGGGGGCGGCCGACAGATACGCAGTATTTT

clone size: -
D gene: TRBD1
J gene: TRBJ1-1
V gene: TRBV7-9
CDR3 protein: CASRPNRGRVNTEAFF
CDR3 DNA: TGTGCCAGCAGGCCGAACAGGGGGCGGGTGAACACTGAAGCTTTCTTT

clone size: few
D gene: TRBD1
J gene: TRBJ1-2
V gene: TRBV10-3
CDR3 protein: CAIGGESRGRSNYGYTF
CDR3 DNA: TGTGCCATCGGCGGGGAATCCAGGGGGCGGTCAAACTATGGCTACACCTTC

clone size: -
D gene: -
J gene: TRBJ1-1
V gene: TRBV11-2
CDR3 protein: CASSLMVGNTEAFF
CDR3 DNA: TGTGCCAGCAGCTTAATGGTTGGGAACACTGAAGCTTTCTTT

clone size: -
D gene: TRBD1
J gene: TRBJ2-2
V gene: TRBV9
CDR3 protein: CASSVGGQTGELFF
CDR3 DNA: TGTGCCAGCAGCGTAGGGGGACAGACCGGGGAGCTGTTTTTT

clone size: -
D gene: TRBD1
J gene: TRBJ1-5
V gene: TRBV18
CDR3 protein: CASSPRTGAGSQPQHF
CDR3 DNA: TGTGCCAGCTCACCCAGAACAGGGGCCGGGAGTCAGCCCCAGCATTTT

clone size: -
D gene: -
J gene: TRBJ1-2
V gene: TRBV19
CDR3 protein: CASRVDGQANYGYTF
CDR3 DNA: TGTGCCAGTAGAGTAGACGGACAAGCTAACTATGGCTACACCTTC

clone size: -
D gene: -
J gene: TRBJ1-1
V gene: TRBV7-3
CDR3 protein: CASPSNTEAFF
CDR3 DNA: TGTGCCAGCCCCTCTAACACTGAAGCTTTCTTT

clone size: -
D gene: -
J gene: TRBJ2-3
V gene: TRBV7-9
CDR3 protein: CASSTGPGAQYF
CDR3 DNA: TGTGCCAGCAGCACTGGCCCCGGGGCGCAGTATTTT

clone size: -
D gene: -
J gene: TRBJ1-2
V gene: TRBV7-2
CDR3 protein: CASHRGASYGYTF
CDR3 DNA: TGTGCCAGCCATCGGGGCGCGTCCTATGGCTACACCTTC

clone size: -
D gene: -
J gene: TRBJ1-1
V gene: TRBV9
CDR3 protein: CASSVRGDMNTEAFF
CDR3 DNA: TGTGCCAGCAGCGTGCGAGGAGACATGAACACTGAAGCTTTCTTT

clone size: -
D gene: -
J gene: TRBJ2-4
V gene: TRBV12-5
CDR3 protein: CASGLMDGLPQYF
CDR3 DNA: TGTGCTAGTGGTTTGATGGATGGGCTGCCTCAGTACTTC

clone size: -
D gene: -
J gene: TRBJ2-7
V gene: TRBV19
CDR3 protein: CASAKGGSNYEQYF
CDR3 DNA: TGTGCCAGTGCCAAGGGGGGATCCAACTACGAGCAGTACTTC

clone size: -
D gene: -
J gene: TRBJ2-2
V gene: TRBV19
CDR3 protein: CASSPKRELFF
CDR3 DNA: TGTGCCAGTAGTCCCAAACGGGAGCTGTTTTTT

clone size: -
D gene: -
J gene: TRBJ1-2
V gene: TRBV29-1
CDR3 protein: CSVGSAGLGYGYTF
CDR3 DNA: TGCAGCGTTGGATCGGCAGGTCTAGGGTATGGCTACACCTTC

clone size: -
D gene: TRBD1
J gene: TRBJ1-5
V gene: TRBV2
CDR3 protein: CASRGTGNQPQHF
CDR3 DNA: TGTGCCAGCAGGGGGACAGGGAATCAGCCCCAGCATTTT

clone size: -
D gene: TRBD1
J gene: TRBJ2-5
V gene: TRBV6-5
CDR3 protein: CASSYSSRGRWETQYF
CDR3 DNA: TGTGCCAGCAGTTACTCGAGCAGGGGGCGCTGGGAGACCCAGTACTTC

clone size: -
D gene: TRBD1
J gene: TRBJ2-7
V gene: TRBV7-9
CDR3 protein: CASSFAQGPYEQYF
CDR3 DNA: TGTGCCAGCAGCTTCGCACAGGGGCCCTACGAGCAGTACTTC

clone size: -
D gene: -
J gene: TRBJ2-1
V gene: TRBV12-5
CDR3 protein: CASGGVWGRVSSYNEQFF
CDR3 DNA: TGTGCTAGTGGTGGGGTCTGGGGAAGGGTCAGCTCCTACAATGAGCAGTTCTTC

clone size: -
D gene: -
J gene: TRBJ1-4
V gene: TRBV11-2
CDR3 protein: CASSLVSGRENEKLFF
CDR3 DNA: TGTGCCAGCAGCTTAGTCTCCGGCAGGGAGAATGAAAAACTGTTTTTT

clone size: -
D gene: -
J gene: TRBJ1-1
V gene: TRBV14
CDR3 protein: CASSRYKNTEAFF
CDR3 DNA: TGTGCCAGCAGCCGATACAAGAACACTGAAGCTTTCTTT

clone size: -
D gene: -
J gene: TRBJ2-7
V gene: TRBV29-1
CDR3 protein: CSVRAQITYEQYF
CDR3 DNA: TGCAGCGTTCGCGCCCAGATTACCTACGAGCAGTACTTC

clone size: -
D gene: -
J gene: TRBJ1-2
V gene: TRBV6-5
CDR3 protein: CASRKDRLYGYTF
CDR3 DNA: TGTGCCAGCAGGAAGGACAGACTCTATGGCTACACCTTC

clone size: -
D gene: -
J gene: TRBJ2-5
V gene: TRBV7-7
CDR3 protein: CASSLMRKETQYF
CDR3 DNA: TGTGCCAGCAGCTTAATGAGGAAAGAGACCCAGTACTTC

clone size: -
D gene: -
J gene: TRBJ1-2
V gene: TRBV29-1
CDR3 protein: CSVVGGSFWDGYTF
CDR3 DNA: TGCAGCGTTGTGGGGGGCAGTTTTTGGGATGGCTACACCTTC

clone size: few
D gene: TRBD1
J gene: TRBJ2-2
V gene: TRBV7-9
CDR3 protein: CATNRQGGTGELFF
CDR3 DNA: TGTGCCACGAACAGACAGGGGGGCACCGGGGAGCTGTTTTTT

clone size: -
D gene: -
J gene: TRBJ1-5
V gene: TRBV15
CDR3 protein: CATSRDQGSNQPQHF
CDR3 DNA: TGTGCCACCAGCAGAGATCAGGGTAGCAATCAGCCCCAGCATTTT

clone size: -
D gene: -
J gene: TRBJ2-3
V gene: TRBV25-1
CDR3 protein: CASLTNTDTQYF
CDR3 DNA: TGTGCTTCCCTAACTAACACAGATACGCAGTATTTT

clone size: -
D gene: TRBD1
J gene: TRBJ2-7
V gene: TRBV6-6
CDR3 protein: CASSLSGAGGGYEQYF
CDR3 DNA: TGTGCCAGCAGCCTCTCGGGGGCAGGGGGCGGCTACGAGCAGTACTTC

clone size: -
D gene: -
J gene: TRBJ1-4
V gene: TRBV6-6
CDR3 protein: CASSPSRVNEKLFF
CDR3 DNA: TGTGCCAGCAGTCCCAGCAGGGTTAATGAAAAACTGTTTTTT

clone size: few
D gene: TRBD2
J gene: TRBJ2-5
V gene: TRBV27
CDR3 protein: CASRGLAKETQYF
CDR3 DNA: TGTGCCAGCAGGGGACTAGCGAAAGAGACCCAGTACTTC

clone size: few
D gene: -
J gene: TRBJ1-3
V gene: TRBV18
CDR3 protein: CASSSDSGNTIYF
CDR3 DNA: TGTGCCAGCTCCTCTGACTCTGGAAACACCATATATTTT

clone size: -
D gene: -
J gene: TRBJ1-6
V gene: TRBV6-5
CDR3 protein: CASRKQGLGNSPLHF
CDR3 DNA: TGTGCCAGCAGAAAACAGGGCTTGGGTAATTCACCCCTCCACTTT

clone size: many
D gene: -
J gene: TRBJ2-1
V gene: TRBV30
CDR3 protein: CAWGRGLNEQFF
CDR3 DNA: TGTGCCTGGGGCCGGGGTCTCAATGAGCAGTTCTTC

clone size: -
D gene: TRBD1
J gene: TRBJ1-1
V gene: TRBV5-1
CDR3 protein: CASSLLPRGTGGAGAEAFF
CDR3 DNA: TGCGCCAGCAGCTTACTCCCTAGGGGGACAGGAGGGGCCGGGGCTGAAGCTTTCTTT

clone size: once
D gene: -
J gene: TRBJ2-1
V gene: TRBV5-8
CDR3 protein: CASPIQQGLYNEQFF
CDR3 DNA: TGTGCCAGCCCCATCCAGCAGGGGCTCTACAATGAGCAGTTCTTC

clone size: -
D gene: -
J gene: TRBJ1-3
V gene: TRBV6-5
CDR3 protein: CASTGEGQGGNTIYF
CDR3 DNA: TGTGCCAGCACGGGGGAGGGCCAGGGAGGAAACACCATATATTTT

clone size: -
D gene: -
J gene: TRBJ2-7
V gene: TRBV27
CDR3 protein: CASSQRPIYEQYF
CDR3 DNA: TGTGCCAGCAGTCAGAGACCAATCTACGAGCAGTACTTC

clone size: -
D gene: -
J gene: TRBJ2-7
V gene: TRBV28
CDR3 protein: CASESEGTYEQYF
CDR3 DNA: TGTGCCAGCGAGTCAGAGGGGACCTACGAGCAGTACTTC

clone size: -
D gene: -
J gene: TRBJ1-5
V gene: TRBV2
CDR3 protein: CASTENSGQPQHF
CDR3 DNA: TGTGCCAGCACCGAGAATAGCGGCCAGCCCCAGCATTTT

clone size: -
D gene: -
J gene: TRBJ1-1
V gene: TRBV11-3
CDR3 protein: CASSGDGTYNTEAFF
CDR3 DNA: TGTGCCAGCAGCGGGGACGGGACATACAACACTGAAGCTTTCTTT

clone size: once
D gene: -
J gene: TRBJ2-2
V gene: TRBV6-5
CDR3 protein: CASSYSGGATGELFF
CDR3 DNA: TGTGCCAGCAGTTACTCAGGAGGGGCGACCGGGGAGCTGTTTTTT

clone size: -
D gene: -
J gene: TRBJ1-2
V gene: TRBV5-1
CDR3 protein: CASSLGDSNYGYTF
CDR3 DNA: TGCGCCAGCAGCTTGGGGGACTCCAACTATGGCTACACCTTC

clone size: -
D gene: -
J gene: TRBJ2-5
V gene: TRBV27
CDR3 protein: CASSLRFGGTQYF
CDR3 DNA: TGTGCCAGCAGTTTAAGGTTCGGAGGGACCCAGTACTTC

clone size: -
D gene: -
J gene: TRBJ1-1
V gene: TRBV2
CDR3 protein: CASSETPYNTEAFF
CDR3 DNA: TGTGCCAGCAGTGAAACACCTTATAACACTGAAGCTTTCTTT

clone size: -
D gene: TRBD1
J gene: TRBJ2-7
V gene: TRBV6-1
CDR3 protein: CASSMTGVEQYF
CDR3 DNA: TGTGCCAGCAGTATGACAGGGGTCGAGCAGTACTTC

clone size: few
D gene: -
J gene: TRBJ1-2
V gene: TRBV6-5
CDR3 protein: CASSLRETHYGYTF
CDR3 DNA: TGTGCCAGCAGTTTGCGGGAAACCCACTATGGCTACACCTTC

clone size: -
D gene: -
J gene: TRBJ2-2
V gene: TRBV18
CDR3 protein: CASSPRNLNTGELFF
CDR3 DNA: TGTGCCAGCTCACCACGTAACCTGAACACCGGGGAGCTGTTTTTT